This T cell receptor beta chain emerged from a study of blood T cell repertoires in COVID-19. The CDR3 contains 12 residues. Germline lookup yields CDR1 ENHRY and CDR2 SYGVKD. With 9 bases clipped from V and 1 base from J, the junction kept 2 bases outside the gene matches. Profiling relied on immunoSEQ multiplex PCR, and the TCRdb table lists in-frame clones only, not all of them. The repertoire consists of roughly 190,000 clones, with 86% occurring once and the leading ten covering 10% to 11%. The sequence was obtained from a woman aged 55-70 years with COVID-19, enrolled during active disease. The specimen was peripheral blood. The genes are TRBV10-3 and TRBJ2-7; 8 bases fit TRBD1. The CDR3 region has the DNA TGTGCCATTGGGACAGGTTCCTACGAGCAGTACTTC. As protein: CAIGTGSYEQYF.